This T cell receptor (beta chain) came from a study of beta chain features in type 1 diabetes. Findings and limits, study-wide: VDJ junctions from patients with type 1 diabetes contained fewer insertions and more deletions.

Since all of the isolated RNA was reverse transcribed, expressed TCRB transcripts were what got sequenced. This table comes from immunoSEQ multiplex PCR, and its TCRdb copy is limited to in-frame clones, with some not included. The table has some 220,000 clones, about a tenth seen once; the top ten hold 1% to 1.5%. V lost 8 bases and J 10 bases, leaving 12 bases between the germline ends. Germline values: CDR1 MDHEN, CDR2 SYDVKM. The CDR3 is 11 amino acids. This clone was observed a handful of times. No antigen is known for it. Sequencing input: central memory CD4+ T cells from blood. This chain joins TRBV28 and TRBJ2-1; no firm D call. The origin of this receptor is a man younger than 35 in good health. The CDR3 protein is CASGRPPEQFF. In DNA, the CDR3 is TGTGCCAGCGGTAGACCGCCGGAGCAGTTCTTC. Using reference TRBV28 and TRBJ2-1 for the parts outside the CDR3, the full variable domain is DVKVTQSSRYLVKRTGEKVFLECVQDMDHENMFWYRQDPGLGLRLIYFSYDVKMKEKGDIPEGYSVSREKKERFSLILESASTNQTSMYLCASGRPPEQFFGPGTRLTVL.